Given below is one T cell receptor beta chain in context. This clone is identified as medium-sized (0.01 to 0.1%). Which antigen it targets is not known. Base quality data are lacking; no much larger clone is found one base away. Before undergoing thyroid surgery, none of the patients had been given any kind of treatment. Using T-cell receptor beta sequencing, the researchers looked back retrospectively at clinical samples from patients, gathered between about 2012 and 2019. The method was PCR. The sequencing machine was an Illumina HiSeq 4000. High-throughput sequencing was used to profile the CDR3 region of the TCR beta-chain in every patient. On the study's bioinformatics: CDR3 differences across clinicopathological groups were used to build a classifier for discriminating distant-metastatic papillary thyroid cancer patients. To measure repertoire diversity the researchers used the Shannon index, while the Morisita-Horn index served to gauge how similar the tumor and blood repertoires were. TCRdb trimmed the raw reads at Q25, called clones with MiXCR and kept productive beta chains. None of the V and J calls come from the authors' own analysis; TCRdb made them. This sample has 16,000 or so clones in its table, and 20% to 25% of those were observed once. 10% to 15% of the sample goes to the ten largest clones.

The source of the sample is a study of metastatic and nonmetastatic thyroid tumors (dated by TCRdb to about 2020). Study-level background: Repertoires from peripheral blood and from tumor or nodule tissue samples of malignant and benign thyroid patients were compared. Overall study outcomes, separate from this receptor: TCR beta diversity was reported as significantly higher in malignant tumors than in benign nodules, in both blood and tumor samples.

Sequencing used tumor tissue. The clonotype originates from a male donor with papillary thyroid cancer or a benign thyroid nodule (not recorded which). Some clones in this sample may be carry-over from other donors' samples.

For the CDR3, the sequence is CASSEQGNYGYTF. The DNA sequence is given as TGTGCCAGCAGTGAACAGGGTAACTATGGCTACACCTTC. In this chain, TRBV6-1 is recombined with TRBJ1-2, and possibly TRBD1, on 5 matching bases. The germline ends are 5 bases apart after V is trimmed by 2 bases and J by 1 base. Counted from cysteine to phenylalanine, this CDR3 has 13 amino acids. Of all the DNA, just the CDR3 is kept, 39 bases in frame from base 1. The germline V gene sets CDR1 to MNHNS and CDR2 to SASEGT.